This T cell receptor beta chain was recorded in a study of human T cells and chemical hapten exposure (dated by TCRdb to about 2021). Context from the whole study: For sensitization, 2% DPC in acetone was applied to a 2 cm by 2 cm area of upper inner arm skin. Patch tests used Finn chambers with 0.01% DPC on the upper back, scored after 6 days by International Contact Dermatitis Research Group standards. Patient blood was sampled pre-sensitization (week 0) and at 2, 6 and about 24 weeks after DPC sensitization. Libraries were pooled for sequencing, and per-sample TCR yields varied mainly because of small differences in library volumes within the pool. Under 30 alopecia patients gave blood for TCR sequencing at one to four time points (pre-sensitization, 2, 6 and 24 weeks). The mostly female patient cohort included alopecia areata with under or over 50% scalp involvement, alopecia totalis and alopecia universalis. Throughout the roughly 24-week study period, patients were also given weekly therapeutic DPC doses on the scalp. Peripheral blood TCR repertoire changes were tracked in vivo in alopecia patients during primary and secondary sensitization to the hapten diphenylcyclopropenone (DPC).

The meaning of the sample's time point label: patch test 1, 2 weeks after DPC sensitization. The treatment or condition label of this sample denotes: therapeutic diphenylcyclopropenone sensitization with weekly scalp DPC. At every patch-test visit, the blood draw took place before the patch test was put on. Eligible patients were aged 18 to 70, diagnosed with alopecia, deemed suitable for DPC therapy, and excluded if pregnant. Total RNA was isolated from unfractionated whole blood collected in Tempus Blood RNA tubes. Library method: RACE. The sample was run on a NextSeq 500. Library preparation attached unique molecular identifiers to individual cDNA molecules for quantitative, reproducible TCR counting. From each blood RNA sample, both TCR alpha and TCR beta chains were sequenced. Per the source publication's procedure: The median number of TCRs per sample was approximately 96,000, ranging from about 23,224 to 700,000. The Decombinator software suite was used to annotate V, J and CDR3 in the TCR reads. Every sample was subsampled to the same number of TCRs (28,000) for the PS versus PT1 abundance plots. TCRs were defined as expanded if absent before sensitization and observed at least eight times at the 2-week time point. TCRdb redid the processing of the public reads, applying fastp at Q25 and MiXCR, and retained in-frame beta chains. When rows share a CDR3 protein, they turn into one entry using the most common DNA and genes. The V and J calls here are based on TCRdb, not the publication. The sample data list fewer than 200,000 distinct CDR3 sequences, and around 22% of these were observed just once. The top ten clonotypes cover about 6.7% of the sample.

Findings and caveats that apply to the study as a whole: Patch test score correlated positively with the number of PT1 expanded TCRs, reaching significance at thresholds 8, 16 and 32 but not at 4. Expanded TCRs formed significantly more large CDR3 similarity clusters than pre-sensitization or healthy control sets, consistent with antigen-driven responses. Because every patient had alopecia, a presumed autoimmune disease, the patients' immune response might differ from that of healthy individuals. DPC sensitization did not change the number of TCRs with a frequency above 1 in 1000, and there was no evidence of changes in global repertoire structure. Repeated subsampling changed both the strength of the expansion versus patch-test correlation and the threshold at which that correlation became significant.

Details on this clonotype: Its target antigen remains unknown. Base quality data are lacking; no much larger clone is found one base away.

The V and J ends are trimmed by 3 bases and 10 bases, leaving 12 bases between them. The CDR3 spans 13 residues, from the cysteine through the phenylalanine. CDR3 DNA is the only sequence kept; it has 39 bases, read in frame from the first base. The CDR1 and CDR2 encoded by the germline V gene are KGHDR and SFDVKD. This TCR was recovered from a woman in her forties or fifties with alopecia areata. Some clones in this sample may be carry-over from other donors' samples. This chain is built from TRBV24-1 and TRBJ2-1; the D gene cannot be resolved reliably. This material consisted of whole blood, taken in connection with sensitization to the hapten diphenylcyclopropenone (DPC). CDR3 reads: CATSDGVGREQFF. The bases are TGTGCCACCAGTGATGGTGTCGGTAGGGAGCAGTTCTTC.